Sequencing of this T cell receptor (beta chain) was carried out in a study of blood T cell repertoires in COVID-19. Enrolled during active infection, Seattle patients were then followed longitudinally. Germline V CDR1 and CDR2: GTSNPN, SVGIG (reference sequence). This CDR3 contains 11 residues. With 8 bases removed from V and 0 bases from J, the gap between germline ends came to 7 bases. As processed by the authors: Amplification from reference gene primers served as the basis for estimated nucleated cell counts. Produced via immunoSEQ multiplex PCR; TCRdb's table is partial and in-frame only. The D gene and trimming were derived from the DNA, and the V and J assignments and clone size from that table. The sample comprises 40,000 to 60,000 clones, approximately 93% of which are singletons, and 0.95% to 1.1% rests with the top ten.

This clonotype was obtained from a man between 60 and 75 years old with COVID-19, enrolled during active disease. The sequenced material came from peripheral blood. V and J are TRBV30 and TRBJ1-1; no clear D gene. CDR3 amino acids: CAGHMNTEAFF. DNA of the CDR3: TGTGCCGGTCACATGAACACTGAAGCTTTCTTT. The whole variable domain, remainder taken from reference TRBV30 and TRBJ1-1, is SQTIHQWPATLVQPVGSPLSLECTVEGTSNPNLYWYRQAAGRGLQLLFYSVGIGQISSEVPQNLSASRPQDRQFILSSKKLLLSDSGFYLCAGHMNTEAFFGQGTRLTVV.